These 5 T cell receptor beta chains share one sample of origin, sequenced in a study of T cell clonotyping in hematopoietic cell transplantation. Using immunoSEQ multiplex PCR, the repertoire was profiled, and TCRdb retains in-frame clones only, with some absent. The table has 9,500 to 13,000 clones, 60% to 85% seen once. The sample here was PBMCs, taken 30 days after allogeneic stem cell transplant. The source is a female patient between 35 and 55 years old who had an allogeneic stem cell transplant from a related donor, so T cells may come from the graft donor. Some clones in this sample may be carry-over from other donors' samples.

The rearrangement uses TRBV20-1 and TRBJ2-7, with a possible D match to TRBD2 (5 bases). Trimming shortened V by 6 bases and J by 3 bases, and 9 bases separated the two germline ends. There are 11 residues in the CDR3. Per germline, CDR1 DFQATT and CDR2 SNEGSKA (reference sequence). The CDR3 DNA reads TGCAGTGCCGGCGACTACTACGAGCAGTACTTC. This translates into CSAGDYYEQYF.

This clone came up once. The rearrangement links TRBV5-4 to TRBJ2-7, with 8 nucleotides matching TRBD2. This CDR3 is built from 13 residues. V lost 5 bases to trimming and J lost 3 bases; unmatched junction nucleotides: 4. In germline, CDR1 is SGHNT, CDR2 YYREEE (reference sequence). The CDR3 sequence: CASSAGTSYEQYF. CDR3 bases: TGTGCCAGCAGTGCCGGGACTAGCTACGAGCAGTACTTC.

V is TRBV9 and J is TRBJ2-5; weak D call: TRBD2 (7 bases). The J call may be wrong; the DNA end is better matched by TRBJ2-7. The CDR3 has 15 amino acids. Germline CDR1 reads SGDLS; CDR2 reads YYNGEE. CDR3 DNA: TGTGCCAGCATCGAGGGGGACTACTCCTCCTACGAGCAGTACTTC. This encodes CASIEGDYSSYEQYF.

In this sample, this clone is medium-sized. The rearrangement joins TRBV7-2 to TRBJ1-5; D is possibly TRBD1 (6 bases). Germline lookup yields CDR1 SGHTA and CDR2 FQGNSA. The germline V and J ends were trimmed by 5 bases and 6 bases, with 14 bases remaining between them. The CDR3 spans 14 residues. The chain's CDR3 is CASSPRQVGQPQHF. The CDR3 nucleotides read TGTGCCAGCAGCCCCCGACAGGTCGGTCAGCCCCAGCATTTT.

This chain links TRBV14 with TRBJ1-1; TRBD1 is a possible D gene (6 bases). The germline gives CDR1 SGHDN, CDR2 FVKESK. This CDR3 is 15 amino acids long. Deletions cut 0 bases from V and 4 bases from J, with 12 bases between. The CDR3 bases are TGTGCCAGCAGCCAAGAACTGAACAGGGTCACTGAAGCTTTCTTT. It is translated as CASSQELNRVTEAFF.